One sample yielded the 23 T cell receptor beta chains listed below, sequenced in a study of T cells in Graves' hyperthyroidism and ophthalmopathy. Amplification yielded TCR beta CDR3 regions, with RNA transcripts as the source. During a first-round RT-PCR of the TCR CDR3, the HTBI primer set was used. In TCRdb, the multiplex PCR reads were re-called with MiXCR into one record per CDR3 protein. The data contain about 640,000 distinct CDR3 sequences, under 25% of them singletons. The sample comprised blood. These receptors were collected from a man aged 25-45 years with Graves' ophthalmopathy.

This clonotype was counted at least ten times. This rearrangement joins TRBV18 to TRBJ1-1; D is undetermined. Trimming pared 2 bases from V and 2 bases from J, leaving 12 bases between. The CDR3 loop spans 15 amino acids. Per the germline V gene, CDR1 is KGHSH and CDR2 is LQKENI. CDR3 region: CASSPSPGANTEAFF. The CDR3 DNA sequence: TGTGCCAGCTCACCAAGTCCGGGAGCCAACACTGAAGCTTTCTTT. Using reference TRBV18 and TRBJ1-1 for the parts outside the CDR3, the full variable domain is NAGVMQNPRHLVRRRGQEARLRCSPMKGHSHVYWYRQLPEEGLKFMVYLQKENIIDESGMPKERFSAEFPKEGPSILRIQQVVRGDSAAYFCASSPSPGANTEAFFGQGTRLTVV.

This clonotype has a handful of counts. The V and J genes are TRBV2 and TRBJ2-7; a weak D match, TRBD1 (7 bases). The CDR3 contains 14 residues. Germline V gene sequence: CDR1 SNHLY, CDR2 FYNNEI. V was shortened by 3 bases and J by 3 bases, with 12 bases between the two germline ends. CDR3 nucleotides: TGTGCCAGCAGTGAGGAGGGGGCCCGCTACGAGCAGTACTTC. Protein product: CASSEEGARYEQYF.

The sample holds a few counts of this clonotype. CDR3 sequence reads: CASSLTGGPGELFF. CDR3 DNA: TGTGCCAGCAGCTTAACTGGCGGTCCCGGGGAGCTGTTTTTT. The rearrangement joins TRBV7-9 to TRBJ2-2, with D uncertain. This CDR3 is 14 amino acids long. The V gene lost 2 bases and the J gene lost 6 bases, with 10 bases spanning the gap. The V gene's germline CDR1 is SEHNR and CDR2 FQNEAQ (reference sequence).

The rearrangement uses TRBV6-1 and TRBJ1-2, with D unclear. The ends were cut back, 4 bases at V and 5 bases at J, with 11 bases in the middle. The CDR3 consists of 13 residues. Germline V CDR1 and CDR2: MNHNS, SASEGT. The CDR3 DNA follows: TGTGCCAGCAGTGCCGGGGAGGTTTATGGCTACACCTTC. This codes for CASSAGEVYGYTF.

This clonotype was counted between two and nine times. V usage is TRBV30 and J usage is TRBJ2-1; 10 bases agree with TRBD2. The CDR3 consists of 14 residues. Germline lookup yields CDR1 GTSNPN and CDR2 SVGIG (reference sequence). V lost 1 base, J lost 4 bases, and 1 base stayed unmatched. CDR3 region: CAWSEAGGYNEQFF. The CDR3, as DNA: TGTGCCTGGAGTGAAGCGGGAGGGTACAATGAGCAGTTCTTC.

This clonotype was seen repeatedly, ten times or more. The CDR3: CASSPGGYGYTF. The CDR3 DNA is TGTGCCAGCAGCCCGGGAGGGTATGGCTACACCTTC. The V gene is TRBV3-1, the J gene TRBJ1-2; D uncertain. The CDR3 consists of 12 residues. Germline V gene sequence: CDR1 LGHDT, CDR2 YNNKEL (reference sequence). V was cut by 4 bases and J by 5 bases, with 8 bases left in between. The whole variable domain, remainder taken from reference TRBV3-1 and TRBJ1-2, is DTAVSQTPKYLVTQMGNDKSIKCEQNLGHDTMYWYKQDSKKFLKIMFSYNNKELIINETVPNRFSPKSPDKAHLNLHINSLELGDSAVYFCASSPGGYGYTFGSGTRLTVV.

The gene calls are TRBV19 and TRBJ2-1, with 10 nucleotides matching TRBD2. CDR3 length: 16 amino acids. Germline V gene lookup returns CDR1 LNHDA and CDR2 SQIVND (reference sequence). V lost 6 bases and J lost 6; bases outside the gene matches: 11. The chain's CDR3 is CASRITASGSANEQFF. The CDR3 nucleotides are TGTGCCAGTAGAATTACGGCTAGCGGGAGCGCCAATGAGCAGTTCTTC.

This clonotype was found a few times. The V and J genes are TRBV7-2 and TRBJ2-5; 9 bases are shared with TRBD1. CDR1 is SGHTA and CDR2 is FQGNSA in the germline V gene. The CDR3 loop spans 17 amino acids. V was pared by 5 bases and J by 0 bases, with 10 bases of the junction left unmatched. CDR3 bases: TGTGCCAGCAGCAAATCTCCGGGACAGGGCTACCAAGAGACCCAGTACTTC. This encodes CASSKSPGQGYQETQYF.

This clonotype was found a few times. The chain couples TRBV10-3 to TRBJ1-6; D possibly corresponds to TRBD1 (5 bases). CDR1 ENHRY and CDR2 SYGVKD come from the germline V gene. CDR3 length equals 15 residues. Trimming stripped 0 bases from V and 9 bases from J, with 12 bases between. The CDR3 bases are TGTGCCATCAGTGAGTCGAAGGGACCGACTTCACCCCTCCACTTT. It yields the protein CAISESKGPTSPLHF.

This clonotype was seen a few times. DNA for the CDR3: TGTGCCAGCAGCTCCCCTAGCGGGAGCACCGGGGAGCTGTTTTTT. This encodes CASSSPSGSTGELFF. The chain uses TRBV7-2 and TRBJ2-2; 10 bases line up with TRBD2. V was clipped by 4 bases and J by 4 bases; unmatched bases: 3. The CDR3 totals 15 residues. Germline assignment: CDR1 SGHTA and CDR2 FQGNSA.

This clonotype was found many times. The rearrangement joins TRBV12-3 or TRBV12-4 to TRBJ1-1, with a weak D call TRBD1 (6 bases). V gave up 3 bases and J gave up 4 bases, with 9 bases separating them. The CDR3 spans 13 residues. The CDR3 spells CASSLGATTEAFF. CDR3 DNA sequence: TGTGCCAGCAGTTTGGGGGCTACCACTGAAGCTTTCTTT.

This clonotype came up a few times. The chain employs TRBV20-1 and TRBJ2-3, with D possibly TRBD1 on 5 matching bases. The length of the CDR3 is 17 residues. The V and J ends lost 0 bases and 7 bases respectively, with 23 bases between them. Looked up from germline, CDR1 is DFQATT and CDR2 is SNEGSKA (reference sequence). The CDR3 bases are TGCAGTGCTAGAGATTCCCATGGGAAGGGGCGCAACTATACGCAGTATTTT. It encodes CSARDSHGKGRNYTQYF.

This clonotype was counted between two and nine times. The chain uses TRBV20-1 and TRBJ1-5; D unresolved. Deletions cut 3 bases from V and 5 bases from J, with 8 bases between. CDR1 and CDR2 (germline): DFQATT, SNEGSKA (reference sequence). There are 12 residues in the CDR3. The CDR3 is CSASRSDQPQHF. The CDR3 nucleotides are TGCAGTGCTAGTAGGAGCGATCAGCCCCAGCATTTT.

This chain connects TRBV19 to TRBJ1-5, with unresolved D. The V and J ends lost 1 base and 0 bases respectively, with 4 bases between them. Germline V CDR1 and CDR2: LNHDA, SQIVND (reference sequence). CDR3 length: 14 residues. The CDR3 loop reads CASSIGASNQPQHF. The CDR3, as DNA: TGTGCCAGTAGTATAGGGGCTAGCAATCAGCCCCAGCATTTT.

This clonotype was observed a few times. V and J are TRBV15 and TRBJ2-7; 13 bases align to TRBD2. The CDR3 is 15 residues long. The germline gives CDR1 LNHNV, CDR2 YYDKDF (reference sequence). V trimming: 4 bases; J trimming: 6 bases; junction bases outside the gene matches: 6. The CDR3 reads CATSKKLAGGFEQYF. The CDR3 bases are TGTGCCACCAGCAAAAAACTAGCGGGAGGGTTCGAGCAGTACTTC.

The sample holds many counts of this clonotype. The chain is built from TRBV5-4 and TRBJ1-1; no definite D call. V dropped 4 bases and J dropped 5 bases, with 15 bases sitting between them. Looked up from germline, CDR1 is SGHNT and CDR2 is YYREEE (reference sequence). CDR3 size: 14 residues. The CDR3 sequence: CASSNFGDGTEAFF. The CDR3 DNA reads as TGTGCCAGCAGCAATTTTGGGGATGGGACTGAAGCTTTCTTT.

In its sample, this clonotype was seen many times. This rearrangement joins TRBV12-3 or TRBV12-4 to TRBJ2-5, with D hard to call. The CDR3 sequence is 14 residues long. V was cut by 5 bases and J by 5 bases, with 15 bases left in between. This chain's CDR3 is CASSLRPVRETQYF. The CDR3 bases are TGTGCCAGCAGTCTTAGACCCGTTCGGGAGACCCAGTACTTC.

The chain has TRBV30 and TRBJ1-5; no reliable D call. The CDR3 contains 15 residues. Germline CDR1 and CDR2: GTSNPN and SVGIG (reference sequence). Trimming cost V 0 bases and J 4 bases, with 13 bases left between them. CDR3 amino acids: CAWSVPGRSNQPQHF. In nucleotides, the CDR3 is TGTGCCTGGAGTGTACCTGGCAGGAGTAATCAGCCCCAGCATTTT.

This chain connects TRBV6-1 to TRBJ2-7; no definite D call. Germline V gene lookup returns CDR1 MNHNS and CDR2 SASEGT. The CDR3 length is 16 residues. V was cut by 0 bases and J by 0 bases, with 12 bases left in between. CDR3 sequence reads: CASSEAKGGSSYEQYF. The DNA for the CDR3 is TGTGCCAGCAGTGAAGCTAAGGGCGGTAGCTCCTACGAGCAGTACTTC.

The chain employs TRBV20-1 and TRBJ2-2, with 14 bases identical to TRBD2. Per the germline V gene, CDR1 is DFQATT and CDR2 is SNEGSKA (reference sequence). The CDR3 extends over 14 amino acids. The junction had 3 bases not matched to a gene; V was cut back by 6 bases and J by 6 bases. CDR3 bases: TGCAGTGCCAAGGGACTAGCGGGAGCCGGGGAGCTGTTTTTT. Translating it yields CSAKGLAGAGELFF.

This clonotype was detected ten times or more. This chain links TRBV5-5 with TRBJ2-7, with 11 positions matching TRBD2. The CDR3 runs 16 residues. Germline V lookup: CDR1 SGHKS, CDR2 YYEKEE (reference sequence). V was pared by 1 base and J by 2 bases, with 5 bases of the junction left unmatched. CDR3 sequence reads: CASSLRGLAETYEQYF. In nucleotides, the CDR3 is TGTGCCAGCAGCTTGAGGGGACTAGCGGAAACCTACGAGCAGTACTTC. The full variable domain, in which reference TRBV5-5 and TRBJ2-7 provide the parts outside the CDR3, is DAGVTQSPTHLIKTRGQQVTLRCSPISGHKSVSWYQQVLGQGPQFIFQYYEKEERGRGNFPDRFSARQFPNYSSELNVNALLLGDSALYLCASSLRGLAETYEQYFGPGTRLTVT.

This clonotype was seen a handful of times. This chain joins TRBV13 and TRBJ1-1; D is ambiguous. CDR1 and CDR2 (germline): PRHDT, FYEKMQ (reference sequence). Deletions cut 4 bases from V and 3 bases from J, with 15 bases between. The CDR3 contains 15 residues. CDR3 protein: CASSSPTAPDTEAFF. The CDR3 nucleotides read TGTGCCAGCAGCTCCCCCACGGCGCCGGACACTGAAGCTTTCTTT.

This clonotype came up a few times. The chain is built from TRBV2 and TRBJ2-4, with D hard to call. Germline CDR1 is SNHLY and CDR2 is FYNNEI. This CDR3 comprises 14 residues. V was shortened by 2 bases and J by 3 bases, with 8 bases between the two germline ends. CDR3 sequence: CASSEYESKNIQYF. The DNA for the CDR3 is TGTGCCAGCAGTGAATACGAAAGCAAAAACATTCAGTACTTC.